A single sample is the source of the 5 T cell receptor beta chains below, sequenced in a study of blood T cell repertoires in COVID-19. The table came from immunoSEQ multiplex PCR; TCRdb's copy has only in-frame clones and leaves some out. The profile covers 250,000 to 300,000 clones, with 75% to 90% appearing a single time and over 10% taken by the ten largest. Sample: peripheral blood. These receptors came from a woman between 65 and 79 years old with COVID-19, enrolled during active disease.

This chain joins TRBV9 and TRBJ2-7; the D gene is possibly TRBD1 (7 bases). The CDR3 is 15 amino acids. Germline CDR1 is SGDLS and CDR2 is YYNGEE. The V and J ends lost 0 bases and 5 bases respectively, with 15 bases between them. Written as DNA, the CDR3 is TGTGCCAGCAGCGTAGTCGGAGGGGGCGGCGACGAGCAGTACTTC. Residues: CASSVVGGGGDEQYF. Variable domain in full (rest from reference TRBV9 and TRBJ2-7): DSGVTQTPKHLITATGQRVTLRCSPRSGDLSVYWYQQSLDQGLQFLIQYYNGEERAKGNILERFSAQQFPDLHSELNLSSLELGDSALYFCASSVVGGGGDEQYFGPGTRLTVT.

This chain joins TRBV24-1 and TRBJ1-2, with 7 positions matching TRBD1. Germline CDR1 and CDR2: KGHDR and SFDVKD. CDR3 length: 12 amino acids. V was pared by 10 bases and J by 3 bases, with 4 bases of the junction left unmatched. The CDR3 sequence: CATGDSYYGYTF. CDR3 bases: TGTGCCACTGGGGACAGCTACTATGGCTACACCTTC.

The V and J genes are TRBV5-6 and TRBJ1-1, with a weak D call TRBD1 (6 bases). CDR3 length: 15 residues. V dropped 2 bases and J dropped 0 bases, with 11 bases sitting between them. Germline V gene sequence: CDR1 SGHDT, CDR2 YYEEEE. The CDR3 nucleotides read TGTGCCAGCAGCTTTAAGGACAGCCTGAACACTGAAGCTTTCTTT. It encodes CASSFKDSLNTEAFF.

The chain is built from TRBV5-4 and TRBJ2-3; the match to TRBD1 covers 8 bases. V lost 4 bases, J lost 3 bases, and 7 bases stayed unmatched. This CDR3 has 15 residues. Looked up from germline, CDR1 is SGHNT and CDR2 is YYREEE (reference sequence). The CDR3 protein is CASSPPQGVTDTQYF. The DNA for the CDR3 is TGTGCCAGCAGCCCTCCACAGGGGGTAACAGATACGCAGTATTTT.

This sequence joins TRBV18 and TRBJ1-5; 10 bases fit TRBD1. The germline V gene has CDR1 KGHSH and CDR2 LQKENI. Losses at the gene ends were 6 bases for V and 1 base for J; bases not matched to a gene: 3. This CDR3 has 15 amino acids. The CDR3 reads CASSRGQGSNQPQHF. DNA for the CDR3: TGTGCCAGCTCCCGGGGACAGGGGAGCAATCAGCCCCAGCATTTT.